Presented here are 28 T cell receptor beta chains from one specimen sequenced in a study of Ad26.COV2.S vaccination and SARS-CoV-2 variants. Sequenced by immunoSEQ multiplex PCR; TCRdb stores in-frame clones only, minus some. The profile shows about 350,000 clones, around 89% of them singletons. Treatment denoted: some 20 received Ad26.COV2.S at low or high dose, single or two shots; 5 received placebo; per-sample allocation not given. It was on day 63 after the first vaccine or placebo injection that samples were taken. Material: peripheral blood, obtained in a trial of Ad26.COV2.S vaccine versus placebo. These receptors originate from a person between 18 and 65 years old who received the Ad26.COV2.S COVID-19 vaccine or a placebo.

The rearrangement joins TRBV24-1 to TRBJ1-5; possible D gene TRBD1, 5 bases. This CDR3 is 15 amino acids long. Deletions cut 3 bases from V and 6 bases from J, with 14 bases between. Per the germline V gene, CDR1 is KGHDR and CDR2 is SFDVKD. CDR3 DNA sequence: TGTGCCACCAGTGATCCAGGGAATCAGAGTCAGCCCCAGCATTTT. Amino acids: CATSDPGNQSQPQHF.

V usage is TRBV5-1 and J usage is TRBJ2-7, with 8 bases aligning to TRBD1. The CDR3 totals 14 residues. V trimming: 6 bases; J trimming: 2 bases; junction bases outside the gene matches: 7. Germline V gene sequence: CDR1 SGHRS, CDR2 YFSETQ. The CDR3 reads CASTSGTGTYEQYF. CDR3 DNA sequence: TGCGCCAGCACCTCCGGGACAGGCACCTACGAGCAGTACTTC. Full variable domain (remainder filled in from reference TRBV5-1 and TRBJ2-7): KAGVTQTPRYLIKTRGQQVTLSCSPISGHRSVSWYQQTPGQGLQFLFEYFSETQRNKGNFPGRFSGRQFSNSRSEMNVSTLELGDSALYLCASTSGTGTYEQYFGPGTRLTVT.

V gene TRBV3-1 (or the pseudogene TRBV3-2) combines with J gene TRBJ2-7, with 8 bases fitting TRBD2. The CDR3 extends over 16 amino acids. Losses at the gene ends were 4 bases for V and 0 bases for J; bases not matched to a gene: 8. Germline CDR1 LGHDT, CDR2 YNNKEL (reference sequence). The CDR3 protein is CASSRTLAGSSYEQYF. CDR3 DNA: TGTGCCAGCAGCCGCACGTTAGCGGGAAGCTCCTACGAGCAGTACTTC.

The chain joins TRBV2 to TRBJ2-2, with no clear D. Trimming removed 4 bases at V and 6 bases at J, with 3 bases between. In germline, CDR1 is SNHLY, CDR2 FYNNEI. This CDR3 contains 11 residues. The CDR3, as DNA: TGTGCCAGCAGTGGGGCCGGGGAGCTGTTTTTT. Its translation: CASSGAGELFF.

The V call is TRBV7-8, the J call TRBJ2-2, with D unresolved. The CDR3 sequence is 14 residues long. Deletions cut 1 base from V and 2 bases from J, with 5 bases between. Germline-derived CDR1 and CDR2 are SGHVS and FQNEAQ. CDR3 nucleotide sequence: TGTGCCAGCAGCTTAGGGGAAAACACCGGGGAGCTGTTTTTT. Its protein product is CASSLGENTGELFF.

The V gene is TRBV19, the J gene TRBJ2-3; no clear D gene. The CDR3 is made up of 19 amino acids. V was clipped by 3 bases and J by 0 bases, with 22 bases between them. Per the germline V gene, CDR1 is LNHDA and CDR2 is SQIVND (reference sequence). Here the CDR3 DNA reads TGTGCCAGTAGTATCGTGACGGAGTATGTTTTTTTAAGCACAGATACGCAGTATTTT. Translated, it gives CASSIVTEYVFLSTDTQYF.

The V gene is TRBV9, the J gene TRBJ1-3, with D unresolved. The CDR3 has 12 residues. Germline CDR1 reads SGDLS; CDR2 reads YYNGEE. The germline V and J ends were trimmed by 1 base and 2 bases, with 1 base remaining between them. CDR3 amino acids: CASSVPGNTIYF. CDR3 nucleotides: TGTGCCAGCAGCGTACCTGGAAACACCATATATTTT. Complete variable domain (other parts from reference TRBV9 and TRBJ1-3): DSGVTQTPKHLITATGQRVTLRCSPRSGDLSVYWYQQSLDQGLQFLIQYYNGEERAKGNILERFSAQQFPDLHSELNLSSLELGDSALYFCASSVPGNTIYFGEGSWLTVV.

The chain combines TRBV9 with TRBJ2-2, with D perhaps matching TRBD1 (5 bases). Trimming pared 2 bases from V and 5 bases from J, leaving 10 bases between. The CDR3 is made up of 14 amino acids. Germline V CDR1 and CDR2: SGDLS, YYNGEE. For the CDR3, the DNA is TGTGCCAGCAGCGTGACAGCACGGACCGGGGAGCTGTTTTTT. It translates to CASSVTARTGELFF.

The rearrangement joins TRBV21-1 to TRBJ2-6; the table calls TRBD1, which could not be checked here. TRBV21-1 is annotated as a pseudogene. The CDR3 totals 18 residues. CDR3: CASSKGDRVPPGANVLTF. In DNA, the CDR3 is TGTGCCAGCAGCAAGGGGGACAGGGTCCCCCCTGGGGCCAACGTCCTGACTTTC.

V is TRBV7-2 and J is TRBJ2-1, with 11 bases matching TRBD2. Losses at the gene ends were 5 bases for V and 2 bases for J; bases not matched to a gene: 5. The CDR3 contains 16 residues. In germline, CDR1 is SGHTA, CDR2 FQGNSA. The CDR3 region has the DNA TGTGCCAGCAGCCTTAGCGGGGGGGCTACCTACAATGAGCAGTTCTTC. Its protein product is CASSLSGGATYNEQFF.

The chain employs TRBV21-1 and TRBJ2-7; TRBD2 is the table's D call and was not checked against the DNA. TRBV21-1 corresponds to a pseudogene. The CDR3 totals 20 residues. CDR3 amino acids: CASSKGTGTSGRTPIYEQYF. In DNA form, the CDR3 reads TGTGCCAGCAGCAAGGGAACCGGGACTAGCGGGAGGACTCCAATCTACGAGCAGTACTTC.

This clone turned up a few times. The chain links TRBV19 to TRBJ1-6; D is undetermined. The CDR3 extends over 15 amino acids. CDR1 is LNHDA and CDR2 is SQIVND in the germline V gene (reference sequence). The V gene lost 5 bases and the J gene lost 2 bases, with 10 bases spanning the gap. CDR3 sequence reads: CASSGSLAYNSPLHF. As DNA, the CDR3 is TGTGCCAGTAGTGGGTCCCTGGCCTATAATTCACCCCTCCACTTT.

The rearrangement uses TRBV28 and TRBJ2-3, with TRBD1 as a possible D gene (5 bases). This CDR3 comprises 11 residues. The ends were cut back, 6 bases at V and 10 bases at J, with 11 bases in the middle. CDR1 MDHEN and CDR2 SYDVKM come from the germline V gene. Written as DNA, the CDR3 is TGTGCCAGCAGCCAGGGTGGGTCGCAGTATTTT. Amino acid sequence: CASSQGGSQYF.

This chain links TRBV2 with TRBJ2-1; tentative D call: TRBD2 (5 bases). Germline V lookup: CDR1 SNHLY, CDR2 FYNNEI. The V end was cut by 5 bases, the J end by 5 bases, with 10 bases between. This CDR3 has 13 residues. DNA of the CDR3: TGTGCCAGCAGTTACGGACTGAACAATGAGCAGTTCTTC. Amino acids: CASSYGLNNEQFF.

This rearrangement joins TRBV27 to TRBJ1-2; D possibly corresponds to TRBD1 (5 bases). Trimming stripped 0 bases from V and 6 bases from J, with 11 bases between. The germline V gene encodes CDR1 MNHEY and CDR2 SMNVEV (reference sequence). The CDR3 extends over 14 amino acids. The CDR3: CASSLSPGRDGYTF. The CDR3 DNA sequence: TGTGCCAGCAGTTTATCCCCAGGGAGGGATGGCTACACCTTC.

The J gene is TRBJ2-3, the V gene TRBV4-3, with D possibly TRBD2 on 5 matching bases. V lost 2 bases and J 1 base, leaving 10 bases between the germline ends. Germline CDR1 LGHNA, CDR2 YSLEER. The CDR3 spans 15 residues. The CDR3 sequence: CASSQQTTRTDTQYF. As DNA, the CDR3 is TGCGCCAGCAGCCAACAGACTACCCGCACAGATACGCAGTATTTT.

This sequence joins TRBV28 and TRBJ2-1; 8 positions agree with TRBD1. Germline loops: CDR1 MDHEN, CDR2 SYDVKM. Trimming at V came to 3 bases and at J to 5 bases, leaving 6 bases not matched to a gene. The CDR3 totals 15 residues. The CDR3: CASSFWDRSDNEQFF. CDR3 in DNA: TGTGCCAGCAGTTTTTGGGACAGGAGCGACAATGAGCAGTTCTTC. The full variable domain, with the rest looked up from reference TRBV28 and TRBJ2-1, is DVKVTQSSRYLVKRTGEKVFLECVQDMDHENMFWYRQDPGLGLRLIYFSYDVKMKEKGDIPEGYSVSREKKERFSLILESASTNQTSMYLCASSFWDRSDNEQFFGPGTRLTVL.

The rearrangement joins TRBV6-5 to TRBJ2-7, with D possibly called TRBD1 or TRBD2 (5 bases each). V was cut by 4 bases and J by 0 bases, with 7 bases left in between. Germline V gene sequence: CDR1 MNHEY, CDR2 SVGAGI. CDR3 size: 13 residues. The CDR3 sequence is CASSWDDSYEQYF. For the CDR3, the DNA is TGTGCCAGCAGTTGGGACGACTCCTACGAGCAGTACTTC.

The rearrangement uses TRBV29-1 and TRBJ2-2; 7 bases map to TRBD1. CDR1 and CDR2 (germline): SQVTM, ANQGSEA. This CDR3 is built from 14 residues. After removal of 3 bases from V and 6 bases from J, the junction contained 7 bases not matched to a gene. The CDR3 spells CSVDPRGPAGELFF. Written as DNA, the CDR3 is TGCAGCGTTGATCCGAGGGGGCCGGCCGGGGAGCTGTTTTTT.

The V and J genes are TRBV7-2 and TRBJ2-7, with D perhaps TRBD2 (5 bases). The CDR3 extends over 18 amino acids. Germline V gene data show CDR1 as SGHTA and CDR2 as FQGNSA. Trimming stripped 5 bases from V and 0 bases from J, with 23 bases between. CDR3 region: CASSKPLVQQAYSYEQYF. Written as DNA, the CDR3 is TGTGCCAGCAGCAAACCACTAGTTCAGCAGGCCTACTCCTACGAGCAGTACTTC. The full variable domain, completed using reference TRBV7-2 and TRBJ2-7, is GAGVSQSPSNKVTEKGKDVELRCDPISGHTALYWYRQSLGQGLEFLIYFQGNSAPDKSGLPSDRFSAERTGGSVSTLTIQRTQQEDSAVYLCASSKPLVQQAYSYEQYFGPGTRLTVT.

This chain joins TRBV28 and TRBJ2-7; a weak D match, TRBD2 (6 bases). The ends were cut back, 7 bases at V and 7 bases at J, with 17 bases in the middle. CDR1 and CDR2 (germline): MDHEN, SYDVKM. There are 13 residues in the CDR3. This CDR3 reads CASTTGGSGEQYF. For the CDR3, the DNA is TGTGCCAGCACCACCGGGGGTTCGGGGGAGCAGTACTTC. The full variable domain, in which reference TRBV28 and TRBJ2-7 provide the parts outside the CDR3, is DVKVTQSSRYLVKRTGEKVFLECVQDMDHENMFWYRQDPGLGLRLIYFSYDVKMKEKGDIPEGYSVSREKKERFSLILESASTNQTSMYLCASTTGGSGEQYFGPGTRLTVT.

The chain carries TRBV5-5 and TRBJ2-1, with 8 bases identical to TRBD2. This CDR3 region has 16 residues. Trimming removed 3 bases from V and 4 bases from J; junction bases left unmatched: 9. The germline V gene encodes CDR1 SGHKS and CDR2 YYEKEE (reference sequence). The CDR3 sequence: CASSSRVGGGYNEQFF. The CDR3 DNA reads as TGTGCCAGCAGCTCCCGTGTCGGGGGGGGGTACAATGAGCAGTTCTTC.

The rearrangement links TRBV21-1 to TRBJ1-1; the table names TRBD1, a call not compared with the DNA. TRBV21-1 is noted as a pseudogene. The CDR3 totals 15 residues. The CDR3 loop is CASSGRGQGDTEAFF. The CDR3 DNA reads TGTGCCAGCAGCGGCCGAGGACAGGGTGACACTGAAGCTTTCTTT.

The V and J genes are TRBV28 and TRBJ1-4, with TRBD1 identical over 7 bases. Germline lookup yields CDR1 MDHEN and CDR2 SYDVKM. This CDR3 comprises 16 residues. The ends lost 2 bases at V and 5 bases at J; junction bases unmatched: 8. The CDR3, as DNA: TGTGCCAGCAGTTTAGGGCCGGGGACAGCGAATGAAAAACTGTTTTTT. It yields the protein CASSLGPGTANEKLFF.

The gene calls are TRBV3-1 (or the pseudogene TRBV3-2) and TRBJ2-7; D gene unclear. Germline lookup yields CDR1 LGHDT and CDR2 YNNKEL (reference sequence). V was trimmed by 2 bases and J by 7 bases, leaving 12 bases between them. This CDR3 spans 13 amino acids. Written as DNA, the CDR3 is TGTGCCAGCAGCCAATGGGTCGGCGGAGAGCAGTACTTC. The encoded protein is CASSQWVGGEQYF.

The CDR3 sequence is CASSPLPGANTGELFF. CDR3 in DNA: TGTGCCAGCAGCCCTTTGCCAGGCGCGAACACCGGGGAGCTGTTTTTT. The chain employs TRBV5-4 and TRBJ2-2; D unclear. The CDR3 consists of 16 residues. Trimming removed 4 bases at V and 0 bases at J, with 13 bases between. The germline V gene has CDR1 SGHNT and CDR2 YYREEE (reference sequence).

This chain links TRBV15 with TRBJ2-3; possibly TRBD2 for D (6 bases). CDR1 is LNHNV, CDR2 YYDKDF, per germline (reference sequence). This CDR3 is 17 amino acids long. Trimming shortened V by 0 bases and J by 5 bases, and 18 bases separated the two germline ends. In DNA form, the CDR3 reads TGTGCCACCAGCAGAGATTGGAGGGAGGAATCGGTAGATACGCAGTATTTT. Translating it yields CATSRDWREESVDTQYF.

This chain links TRBV29-1 with TRBJ2-2; TRBD1 matches at 9 bases. Per germline, CDR1 SQVTM and CDR2 ANQGSEA. Losses at the gene ends were 4 bases for V and 5 bases for J; bases not matched to a gene: 8. This CDR3 region has 15 residues. The CDR3 sequence: CSVGGGTGNTGELFF. In DNA, the CDR3 is TGCAGCGTTGGGGGCGGGACAGGGAATACCGGGGAGCTGTTTTTT.